This TCR beta chain was profiled in a study of CD8 T cells in Susac syndrome. TEMRA cells were FACS-enriched, unlike CD8+ and CD4+ T cells, which were negatively isolated. Germline V CDR1 and CDR2: SQVTM, ANQGSEA. The trim removed 4 bases at V and 3 bases at J, leaving 6 bases unmatched. This CDR3 region has 13 residues. RNA amounts of about 0.5 to 1 ug underwent reverse transcription with random hexamers. TCRdb ran MiXCR on the immunoSEQ multiplex PCR reads and lists one entry per CDR3 protein. The profile shows about 140,000 distinct CDR3 sequences, about 93% of them singletons. This clonotype showed up just a few times.

Sequencing input: CD8+ T cells from PBMCs. The chain uses TRBV29-1 and TRBJ2-7; TRBD1 aligns across 7 bases. The TCR sequence derives from a human donor in good health. CDR3 bases: TGCAGCGTTGTTTTGGGACAGAACTACGAGCAGTACTTC. Translation gives CSVVLGQNYEQYF.